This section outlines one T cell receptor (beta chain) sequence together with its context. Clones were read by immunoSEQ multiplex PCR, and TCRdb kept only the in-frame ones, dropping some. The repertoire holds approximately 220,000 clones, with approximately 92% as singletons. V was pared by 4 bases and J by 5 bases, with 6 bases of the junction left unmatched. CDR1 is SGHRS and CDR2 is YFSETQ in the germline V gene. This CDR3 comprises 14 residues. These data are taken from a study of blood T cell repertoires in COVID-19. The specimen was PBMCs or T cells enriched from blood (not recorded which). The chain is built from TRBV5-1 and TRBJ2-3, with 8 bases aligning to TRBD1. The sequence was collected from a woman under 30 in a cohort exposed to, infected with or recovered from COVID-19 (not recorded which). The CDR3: CASSPQGAGDTQYF. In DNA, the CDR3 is TGCGCCAGCAGCCCGCAGGGGGCTGGAGATACGCAGTATTTT.